Each of the 29 T cell receptor beta chains below was sequenced from the same sample in a study of radiotherapy plus CTLA-4 blockade in lung cancer. Libraries were prepared by immunoSEQ multiplex PCR; TCRdb keeps only in-frame clonotypes and omits some of them. The sample has under 40,000 clones, approximately 70% seen once. This specimen was peripheral blood, taken from a patient treated with radiotherapy plus ipilimumab. Receptors were obtained from a human donor with non-small cell lung cancer who had stable disease on radiotherapy plus ipilimumab.

This chain connects TRBV4-1 to TRBJ2-5, with a weak D call TRBD2 (5 bases). Deletions cut 1 base from V and 2 bases from J, with 17 bases between. The CDR3 has 17 residues. Germline-derived CDR1 and CDR2 are MGHRA and YSYEKL. CDR3 bases: TGCGCCAGCAGCCAAGTCGCAGCGGTGATAGCTCAAGAGACCCAGTACTTC. It translates to CASSQVAAVIAQETQYF.

V and J are TRBV19 and TRBJ1-1, with D possibly TRBD1 on 5 matching bases. The CDR3 spans 14 residues. V lost 6 bases and J 5 bases, leaving 16 bases between the germline ends. Germline CDR1 and CDR2: LNHDA and SQIVND (reference sequence). The chain's CDR3 is CASSNNKGRTEAFF. The CDR3 DNA follows: TGTGCCAGTAGCAACAACAAGGGGAGGACTGAAGCTTTCTTT.

The rearrangement links TRBV6-5 to TRBJ2-1; the D is unclear. The ends were cut back, 0 bases at V and 8 bases at J, with 14 bases in the middle. Germline assignment: CDR1 MNHEY and CDR2 SVGAGI. The CDR3 covers 15 residues. DNA of the CDR3: TGTGCCAGCAGTTACTCGAACAGAGAGGTGGATGAGCAGTTCTTC. Protein product: CASSYSNREVDEQFF.

This clone was seen a handful of times. The gene calls are TRBV18 and TRBJ2-1; TRBD2 agrees at 14 bases. The CDR3 length is 16 residues. V dropped 4 bases and J dropped 8; count of bases not matched to a gene: 7. The germline V gene has CDR1 KGHSH and CDR2 LQKENI. DNA for the CDR3: TGTGCCAGCTCACGACCCGGACTAGCGGGGGGCCATGAGCAGTTCTTC. Protein: CASSRPGLAGGHEQFF.

This clone was seen just once. The chain joins TRBV9 to TRBJ2-2; D gene unclear. The V and J ends lost 0 bases and 4 bases respectively, with 10 bases between them. The CDR3 length is 15 residues. Germline CDR1 is SGDLS and CDR2 is YYNGEE. CDR3 sequence (DNA): TGTGCCAGCAGCGTAGATCTATCTGGCACCGGGGAGCTGTTTTTT. Amino acids: CASSVDLSGTGELFF.

The chain uses TRBV6-6 and TRBJ2-7, with D perhaps given as TRBD1 or TRBD2 (5 bases each). Per germline, CDR1 MNHNY and CDR2 SVGAGI (reference sequence). This CDR3 spans 14 amino acids. V lost 5 bases to trimming and J lost 4 bases, with 15 bases between them. This chain's CDR3 is CASSLGTTYYEQYF. Here the CDR3 DNA reads TGTGCCAGCAGTCTCGGGACCACCTATTACGAGCAGTACTTC.

This clone turned up a few times. V and J are TRBV7-8 and TRBJ1-5, with 9 bases that match TRBD1. The CDR3 covers 17 residues. Trimming cost V 0 bases and J 5 bases; bases outside gene matches: 8. The germline V gene encodes CDR1 SGHVS and CDR2 FQNEAQ. CDR3 in amino acids: CASSLAYTGQGHQPQHF. In DNA, the CDR3 is TGTGCCAGCAGCTTAGCTTACACGGGACAGGGTCATCAGCCCCAGCATTTT.

This clone came up a few times. This chain joins TRBV29-1 and TRBJ1-2; D might be TRBD1 (6 bases). The CDR3 is 13 residues long. V was shortened by 4 bases and J by 6 bases, with 15 bases between the two germline ends. CDR1 and CDR2 from the germline V gene are SQVTM and ANQGSEA. The CDR3 loop reads CSVATGAKDGYTF. CDR3 coding DNA: TGCAGCGTTGCGACGGGGGCAAAGGATGGCTACACCTTC.

The V call is TRBV18, the J call TRBJ2-6, with D uncertain. Trimming took off 5 bases at V and 5 bases at J, with 25 bases between the two ends. The germline V gene has CDR1 KGHSH and CDR2 LQKENI. CDR3 length: 19 residues. As DNA, the CDR3 is TGTGCCAGCTCATGGAACATGGAACATTTACAAAGTCGGGCCAACGTCCTGACTTTC. The encoded protein is CASSWNMEHLQSRANVLTF.

V is TRBV13 and J is TRBJ1-3; D call uncertain. V was clipped by 1 base and J by 0 bases, with 13 bases between them. This CDR3 region has 17 residues. In germline, CDR1 is PRHDT, CDR2 FYEKMQ (reference sequence). The CDR3 protein is CASSLARWVDSGNTIYF. The CDR3 nucleotides are TGTGCCAGCAGCTTAGCTAGGTGGGTCGACTCTGGAAACACCATATATTTT.

This clone was recorded only once. The chain is built from TRBV18 and TRBJ1-5; D is unresolved. The CDR3 runs to 15 residues. Germline V gene sequence: CDR1 KGHSH, CDR2 LQKENI. V was cut by 1 base and J by 1 base, with 8 bases left in between. CDR3 in amino acids: CASSPRVGSNQPQHF. The CDR3 DNA is TGTGCCAGCTCACCACGAGTCGGCAGCAATCAGCCCCAGCATTTT.

This chain connects TRBV19 to TRBJ2-7, with 7 bases aligning to TRBD1. Germline assignment: CDR1 LNHDA and CDR2 SQIVND (reference sequence). Germline trimming cut 5 bases from V and 2 bases from J; bases unmatched to any gene: 6. There are 14 residues in the CDR3. CDR3 in amino acids: CASSSHRGPYEQYF. CDR3 sequence (DNA): TGTGCCAGTAGTTCCCACAGGGGACCCTACGAGCAGTACTTC.

The V and J genes are TRBV27 and TRBJ1-2; possibly TRBD1 for D (5 bases). The CDR3 runs 15 residues. Trimming removed 4 bases from V and 7 bases from J, with 19 bases in between. The V gene's germline CDR1 is MNHEY and CDR2 SMNVEV (reference sequence). CDR3 in amino acids: CASSYGTRGNSGYTF. The CDR3 coding sequence is TGTGCCAGCAGTTATGGGACGCGAGGGAACAGTGGCTACACCTTC.

The gene calls are TRBV5-1 and TRBJ1-1; D not resolved. CDR1 and CDR2 from the germline V gene are SGHRS and YFSETQ. The CDR3 extends over 13 amino acids. Between the trimmed V and J ends, which lost 0 bases and 0 bases, there was a span of 3 bases. This CDR3 is CASSLEVNTEAFF. CDR3 in DNA: TGCGCCAGCAGCTTGGAAGTGAACACTGAAGCTTTCTTT.

In the case of this clone: A read error may produce the germline difference seen at one junction end. The J gene is TRBJ2-7, the V gene TRBV10-1; D gene uncertain. Per germline, CDR1 WNHNN and CDR2 SYGVQD (reference sequence). CDR3 length equals 15 residues. CDR3 in DNA: TGCGCCCGCAGTGAGTCCCAACTCTACTATTACGAGCAGTACTTC. This gives the protein CARSESQLYYYEQYF.

A remark on this clone: The limits of the CDR3 on the DNA are not certain, so only TCRdb's listed CDR3 is given. The V gene is TRBV21-1, the J gene TRBJ2-7. TRBV21-1 is tagged as a pseudogene. The CDR3 is 15 residues long, ends included. CDR3 sequence reads: CASSKVGDGAYEQYF.

This chain links TRBV25-1 with TRBJ1-4; unclear D gene. CDR1 is MGHDK, CDR2 SYGVNS, per germline. The CDR3 sequence is 14 residues long. V was shortened by 3 bases and J by 10 bases, with 15 bases between the two germline ends. The CDR3 protein is CASSDPTGPIKLFF. CDR3 bases: TGTGCCAGCAGTGACCCTACCGGGCCGATAAAACTGTTTTTT.

The J gene is TRBJ1-5, the V gene TRBV19; TRBD1 is a possible D gene (5 bases). The CDR3 is made up of 14 amino acids. Trimming left V 8 bases short and J 11 bases short, with 22 bases between. Germline V gene sequence: CDR1 LNHDA, CDR2 SQIVND (reference sequence). As DNA, the CDR3 is TGTGCCAGTCAACAGAAAATAGGGGTTCATGCCCAGCATTTT. Encoded protein: CASQQKIGVHAQHF.

The chain combines TRBV2 with TRBJ2-3; TRBD2 aligns across 12 bases. The CDR3 is 14 amino acids. Trimming cost V 6 bases and J 3 bases; bases outside gene matches: 1. Germline CDR1 reads SNHLY; CDR2 reads FYNNEI. The CDR3 DNA sequence: TGTGCCAGCAGGGGGACTAGCGGGACAGATACGCAGTATTTT. This gives the protein CASRGTSGTDTQYF.

V is TRBV5-8 and J is TRBJ2-7, with 14 bases that match TRBD2. There are 17 residues in the CDR3. CDR1 is SGHTS and CDR2 is YDEGEE in the germline V gene. J lost 4 bases, V lost 4 bases, and 10 bases had no gene match. CDR3 region: CASSLYGTSGSNYEQYF. CDR3 coding DNA: TGTGCCAGCAGCCTTTACGGGACTAGCGGGAGCAATTACGAGCAGTACTTC.

This chain links TRBV18 with TRBJ2-6; 7 bases are a match to TRBD1. In germline, CDR1 is KGHSH, CDR2 LQKENI. The length of the CDR3 is 17 residues. V trimming: 4 bases; J trimming: 0 bases; junction bases outside the gene matches: 6. The CDR3 DNA follows: TGTGCCAGCTCACGAGGACAGGCTAGCTCTGGGGCCAACGTCCTGACTTTC. Translation: CASSRGQASSGANVLTF.

The chain combines TRBV19 with TRBJ2-6; 7 nucleotides align to TRBD1. There are 17 residues in the CDR3. The trim removed 0 bases at V and 1 base at J, leaving 3 bases unmatched. Per the germline V gene, CDR1 is LNHDA and CDR2 is SQIVND (reference sequence). The CDR3 region has the DNA TGTGCCAGTAGTATAGATCCCAGGGGGTCTGGGGCCAACGTCCTGACTTTC. It yields the protein CASSIDPRGSGANVLTF.

This clone has just one count. This sequence joins TRBV5-8 and TRBJ2-7; D is perhaps TRBD2 (7 bases). In germline, CDR1 is SGHTS, CDR2 YDEGEE. With 6 bases removed from V and 7 bases from J, the gap between germline ends came to 20 bases. The CDR3 contains 14 residues. DNA for the CDR3: TGTGCCAGCACCTATCGGGGGGCCGGGTTTGAGCAGTACTTC. The encoded protein is CASTYRGAGFEQYF.

The rearrangement links TRBV27 to TRBJ2-7; D is ambiguous. Between the trimmed V and J ends, which lost 6 bases and 2 bases, there was a span of 11 bases. This CDR3 has 13 residues. Looked up from germline, CDR1 is MNHEY and CDR2 is SMNVEV (reference sequence). The chain's CDR3 is CASSQWRPYEQYF. CDR3 DNA sequence: TGTGCCAGCAGCCAGTGGAGACCCTACGAGCAGTACTTC.

V usage is TRBV10-3 and J usage is TRBJ1-2; the D is unclear. Between the trimmed V and J ends, which lost 9 bases and 3 bases, there was a span of 14 bases. The CDR3 totals 13 residues. The germline gives CDR1 ENHRY, CDR2 SYGVKD. As DNA, the CDR3 is TGTGCCATAACTCCCTCCGGGTACTATGGCTACACCTTC. Amino acids: CAITPSGYYGYTF.

J is TRBJ1-1 and V is TRBV15, with D perhaps matching TRBD1 (6 bases). Per germline, CDR1 LNHNV and CDR2 YYDKDF (reference sequence). CDR3 length: 14 amino acids. The V and J ends lost 1 base and 5 bases respectively, with 11 bases between them. The CDR3 sequence is CATSRGGAGTEAFF. The CDR3 coding sequence is TGTGCCACCAGCAGAGGGGGGGCAGGAACTGAAGCTTTCTTT.

This clone was picked up a small number of times. This chain links TRBV18 with TRBJ1-1, with D maybe TRBD1 (5 bases). This CDR3 region has 14 residues. CDR1 and CDR2 (germline): KGHSH, LQKENI. V was cut by 0 bases and J by 8 bases, with 13 bases left in between. CDR3 sequence (DNA): TGTGCCAGCTCACCACCGCGAACAGGTACGGAAGCTTTCTTT. It yields the protein CASSPPRTGTEAFF.

The chain links TRBV13 to TRBJ2-3, with TRBD2 matching 13 bases. Germline lookup yields CDR1 PRHDT and CDR2 FYEKMQ (reference sequence). V was pared by 3 bases and J by 4 bases, with 10 bases of the junction left unmatched. CDR3 length: 18 residues. For the CDR3, the DNA is TGTGCCAGCAGCTTTCGAGAAGGACTAGCGGGAGATTCAGATACGCAGTATTTT. It specifies CASSFREGLAGDSDTQYF.

The rearrangement uses TRBV20-1 and TRBJ2-5; D gene unclear. Trimming took 5 bases from V and 5 from J, leaving 6 bases between them. This CDR3 is 10 amino acids long. Germline-derived CDR1 and CDR2 are DFQATT and SNEGSKA (reference sequence). Written as DNA, the CDR3 is TGCAGTGCTCTCGGGGAGACCCAGTACTTC. Translating it yields CSALGETQYF.